The source of this T cell receptor (beta chain) is a study of siplizumab effects on memory and regulatory T cells (dated by TCRdb to between 2018 and 2021). In terms of the full investigation: The study looked at the effect of siplizumab, an anti-CD2 antibody, on alloreactive T-cell subsets in allogeneic mixed lymphocyte reactions made from human PBMCs.

TCRbeta CDR3 sequencing was performed on sorted unstimulated T cells and on proliferating T cells recovered from mixed lymphocyte reactions. Fresh whole blood from fewer than 11 HLA-typed healthy donors served as the source for isolating PBMCs. General study outcomes and caveats: Compared with memory T cells, unstimulated naive T cells appeared more diverse, and naive cells seemed to make a substantial contribution to the alloresponse. Of the alloreactive CD4+ clones that could be mapped, the Treg-derived share averaged approximately 67% with siplizumab compared with 25% to 30% in control reactions. Whether proliferating Tregs from siplizumab cultures actually had suppressive function was not functionally confirmed. Roughly 75-97% of proliferating CD4+ or CD8+ clones could not be assigned a naive or memory phenotype. The cumulative frequency of alloreactive sequences that could be traced back to unstimulated CD4+ memory T cells was significantly reduced by siplizumab. Sequences below about 10^-5 frequency were poorly captured, so only a minor fraction of alloreactive clones could be mapped to unstimulated subsets.

Receptor libraries were prepared by the immunoSEQ multiplex PCR assay. Some 1.1 x 10^5 TCR templates per sample were assayed on the deep sequencing platform. Genomic DNA extracted from sorted T cells was used for TCRbeta CDR3 sequencing. Processing in the source paper ran as follows. The R programming language was used for the clonal analysis of the TCRbeta CDR3 data. Alloreactive CD4+ and CD8+ clones were defined by comparing unstimulated samples with post-reaction CFSE-low samples. By matching sequences to the repertoires of sorted unstimulated Treg and non-Treg cells, each alloreactive CD4+ clone was assigned a regulatory or non-regulatory origin. This is the immuneACCESS table as TCRdb keeps it, with only in-frame sequences that have V and J called. A part of the clones is gone; compared with another copy, unresolved V genes explain less than half, and the rest is unexplained. Clonal size and the V and J genes are those of that table, whereas D and trimming came from the DNA. The sample includes about 68,000 clones, with about 92% observed a single time. 5% of the sample lies in the top ten.

Remarks on this clone: This receptor's antigen is unknown. No quality values exist for individual bases; no much larger clone is one base distant.

V was cut back by 7 bases and J by 0 bases, leaving a gap of 10 bases between them. The germline V gene encodes CDR1 MDHEN and CDR2 SYDVKM. Including the terminal cysteine and phenylalanine, the CDR3 comprises 15 residues. The CDR3 DNA has 45 bases and is translated from base 1. The origin of this receptor is a human donor in good health. The chain is encoded by TRBV28 joined to TRBJ1-6; no D gene call is confident. The sample consisted of CD8+ T cells sorted from blood. The nucleotides read TGTGCCAGCACTCGCCTAAGCTCCTATAATTCACCCCTCCACTTT. Its amino acids are CASTRLSSYNSPLHF. Where the CDR3 stops, the reference TRBV28 and TRBJ1-6 genes take over; the full variable domain is DVKVTQSSRYLVKRTGEKVFLECVQDMDHENMFWYRQDPGLGLRLIYFSYDVKMKEKGDIPEGYSVSREKKERFSLILESASTNQTSMYLCASTRLSSYNSPLHFGNGTRLTVT.